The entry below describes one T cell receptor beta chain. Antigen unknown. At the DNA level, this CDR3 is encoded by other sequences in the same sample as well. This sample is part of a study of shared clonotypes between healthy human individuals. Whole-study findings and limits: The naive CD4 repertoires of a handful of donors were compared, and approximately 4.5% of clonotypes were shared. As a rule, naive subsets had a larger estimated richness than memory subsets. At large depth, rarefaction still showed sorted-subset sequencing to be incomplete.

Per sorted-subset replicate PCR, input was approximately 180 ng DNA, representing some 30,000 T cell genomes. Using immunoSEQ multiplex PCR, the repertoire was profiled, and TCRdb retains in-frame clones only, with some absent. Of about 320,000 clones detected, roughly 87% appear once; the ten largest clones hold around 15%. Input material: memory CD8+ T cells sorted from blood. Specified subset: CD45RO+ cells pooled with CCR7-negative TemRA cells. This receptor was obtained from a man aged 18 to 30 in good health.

CDR3 residues: CASSPGGYEQYF. CDR3 nucleotide sequence: TGTGCCAGCTCACCGGGCGGCTACGAGCAGTACTTC. The rearrangement uses TRBV18 and TRBJ2-7; D is unresolved. This CDR3 spans 12 amino acids. In germline, CDR1 is KGHSH, CDR2 LQKENI. Trimming pared 3 bases from V and 3 bases from J, leaving 6 bases between.